Each of the 2 T cell receptor beta chains below was sequenced from the same sample in a study of blood T cells in healthy people across ages (dated by TCRdb to between 2015 and 2016). The library was obtained by 5' RACE. Sequencer: Illumina HiSeq 2500. A second PCR of about 7 to 12 cycles was performed with a sample-barcoded 5' primer and a J-beta primer mix. TCRdb cleaned the public reads at Q25 with fastp, built clones with MiXCR and kept in-frame beta chains. Rows with a matching CDR3 protein are joined into one entry that keeps the most common DNA and genes. The sample records 850,000 to 1,000,000 distinct CDR3 sequences, approximately 50% of which are singletons. About a fifth of the sample comes from the top ten. The sample was blood. The receptors shown here come from a woman aged 55-70 years in good health.

The chain has TRBV5-6 and TRBJ2-5; no clear D gene. Trimming stripped 4 bases from V and 2 bases from J, with 12 bases between. In germline, CDR1 is SGHDT, CDR2 YYEEEE. The CDR3 contains 14 residues. This chain's CDR3 is CASSPGPAQETQYF. The CDR3 DNA is TGTGCCAGCAGCCCAGGACCCGCACAAGAGACCCAGTACTTC. The entire variable domain, with the rest obtained from reference TRBV5-6 and TRBJ2-5, is as follows: DAGVTQSPTHLIKTRGQQVTLRCSPKSGHDTVSWYQQALGQGPQFIFQYYEEEERQRGNFPDRFSGHQFPNYSSELNVNALLLGDSALYLCASSPGPAQETQYFGPGTRLLVL.

The V gene is TRBV20-1, the J gene TRBJ1-1; D possibly corresponds to TRBD1 (6 bases). Germline loops: CDR1 DFQATT, CDR2 SNEGSKA (reference sequence). The CDR3 covers 14 residues. The ends were cut back, 6 bases at V and 1 base at J, with 15 bases in the middle. DNA for the CDR3: TGCAGTGCCACCCCGGGACATGCGAACACTGAAGCTTTCTTT. This translates into CSATPGHANTEAFF.